The 22 T cell receptor beta chains below all came from one sample that was sequenced in a study of identical twins. From the 5' RACE reads, TCRdb called clonotypes with MiXCR, one entry per CDR3 protein. Of 300,000 to 400,000 distinct CDR3 sequences in the sample, 9% to 15% were seen once. This sample was also put to use in a study of yellow fever vaccine responses in identical twins.

The sample comprised CD8+ T cells sorted from blood. The receptors come from a woman aged 18 to 35 in good health.

With regard to this clonotype: At one end the junction does not follow the germline gene, possibly because of a read error. The chain carries TRBV2 and TRBJ1-2; tentative D call: TRBD1 (5 bases). Germline lookup yields CDR1 SNHLY and CDR2 FYNNEI. This CDR3 comprises 11 residues. CDR3 protein: CASRRGGGHTF. The CDR3 region has the DNA TGTGCCAGCAGACGGGGCGGTGGCCACACCTTC.

The V gene is TRBV6-1, the J gene TRBJ2-5; the D gene is possibly TRBD1 (5 bases). Germline V gene lookup returns CDR1 MNHNS and CDR2 SASEGT. Trimming shortened V by 1 base and J by 3 bases, and 12 bases separated the two germline ends. The CDR3 is made up of 15 amino acids. This CDR3 reads CASSEEAGWKETQYF. The CDR3 DNA reads as TGTGCCAGCAGTGAAGAGGCAGGGTGGAAAGAGACCCAGTACTTC.

This clonotype was recorded many times. CDR3 nucleotides: TGTGCCAGCAGCGTAGTGTCGGGACTAGCGTCAATTGAGCAGTTCTTC. Protein product: CASSVVSGLASIEQFF. V is TRBV9 and J is TRBJ2-1, with 10 bases aligning to TRBD2. V was clipped by 0 bases and J by 9 bases; unmatched bases: 9. This CDR3 spans 16 amino acids. The germline CDR1 and CDR2 sequences are SGDLS and YYNGEE. Full variable domain (remainder filled in from reference TRBV9 and TRBJ2-1): DSGVTQTPKHLITATGQRVTLRCSPRSGDLSVYWYQQSLDQGLQFLIQYYNGEERAKGNILERFSAQQFPDLHSELNLSSLELGDSALYFCASSVVSGLASIEQFFGPGTRLTVL.

This clonotype appeared a few times. V is TRBV15 and J is TRBJ2-1; TRBD2 aligns across 11 bases. The CDR3 contains 13 residues. The germline CDR1 and CDR2 sequences are LNHNV and YYDKDF (reference sequence). V shed 11 bases, J shed 9 bases, and the junction held 9 bases outside the gene matches. The CDR3 protein is CAVRLAGLGEQFF. The CDR3, as DNA: TGTGCCGTACGACTAGCGGGGTTGGGTGAGCAGTTCTTC.

The chain joins TRBV4-1 to TRBJ1-1; D is undetermined. CDR1 and CDR2 (germline): MGHRA, YSYEKL. The CDR3 totals 15 residues. Deletions cut 1 base from V and 0 bases from J, with 9 bases between. The CDR3 is CASSQVSGMNTEAFF. CDR3 in DNA: TGCGCCAGCAGCCAAGTTAGCGGAATGAACACTGAAGCTTTCTTT.

This clonotype was counted only a few times. This sequence joins TRBV27 and TRBJ2-7; possible D gene TRBD1, 6 bases. Trimming cost V 2 bases and J 3 bases, with 14 bases left between them. Germline assignment: CDR1 MNHEY and CDR2 SMNVEV (reference sequence). CDR3 length: 15 residues. Here the CDR3 DNA reads TGTGCCAGCAGTTTAAGGGGCGACAGGAGCTACGAGCAGTACGTC. This codes for CASSLRGDRSYEQYV.

This rearrangement joins TRBV9 to TRBJ1-1, with D possibly being TRBD1 (5 bases). The CDR3 loop spans 15 amino acids. The V end lost 3 bases, the J end lost 4 bases, and 16 bases lay between the germline ends. Germline CDR1 reads SGDLS; CDR2 reads YYNGEE. CDR3 loop: CASSANHAGGTEAFF. DNA of the CDR3: TGTGCCAGCAGCGCCAACCACGCGGGGGGCACTGAAGCTTTCTTT. Looking up the rest from reference TRBV9 and TRBJ1-1 gives the full variable domain: DSGVTQTPKHLITATGQRVTLRCSPRSGDLSVYWYQQSLDQGLQFLIQYYNGEERAKGNILERFSAQQFPDLHSELNLSSLELGDSALYFCASSANHAGGTEAFFGQGTRLTVV.

V usage is TRBV4-1 and J usage is TRBJ1-6; D not certain. CDR3 length: 18 amino acids. The germline CDR1 and CDR2 sequences are MGHRA and YSYEKL. Trimming pared 1 base from V and 4 bases from J, leaving 17 bases between. The chain's CDR3 is CASSQGGYESGYNSPLHF. CDR3 sequence (DNA): TGCGCCAGCAGCCAAGGGGGTTATGAGTCAGGTTATAATTCACCCCTCCACTTT.

This clonotype was seen a handful of times. The CDR3 loop is CASSIGTGGYEQYV. As DNA, the CDR3 is TGTGCCAGCAGCATCGGGACAGGGGGTTACGAGCAGTACGTC. The chain has TRBV7-9 and TRBJ2-7, with TRBD1 matching over 11 bases. The CDR3 is 14 residues long. The J segment lost 4 bases and the V segment lost 5 bases, leaving 4 bases of the junction unmatched. The germline V gene has CDR1 SEHNR and CDR2 FQNEAQ (reference sequence).

This clonotype was counted between two and nine times. The chain recombines TRBV7-9 with TRBJ2-3, with D hard to call. CDR1 and CDR2 from the germline V gene are SEHNR and FQNEAQ (reference sequence). CDR3 length: 15 amino acids. Trimming removed 5 bases at V and 4 bases at J, with 16 bases between. CDR3 nucleotide sequence: TGTGCCAGCAGCCCGGACCGGATACCACCAGATACGCAGTATTTT. This codes for CASSPDRIPPDTQYF.

The rearrangement joins TRBV15 to TRBJ2-3; 8 nucleotides match TRBD1. The germline V gene encodes CDR1 LNHNV and CDR2 YYDKDF (reference sequence). CDR3 length: 15 residues. Trimming at V came to 4 bases and at J to 1 base, leaving 4 bases not matched to a gene. CDR3 sequence reads: CATSTNRGGTDTQYF. CDR3 in DNA: TGTGCCACCAGCACAAACAGGGGGGGCACAGATACGCAGTATTTT.

This clonotype was picked up a small number of times. The V call is TRBV7-8, the J call TRBJ1-1; 9 nucleotides align to TRBD1. V was clipped by 5 bases and J by 11 bases; unmatched bases: 9. Germline values: CDR1 SGHVS, CDR2 FQNEAQ. The CDR3 sequence is 13 residues long. The CDR3 sequence is CASSGGTGTDAFF. The CDR3 bases are TGTGCCAGCAGCGGGGGGACAGGGACAGACGCTTTCTTT.

This clonotype was seen more than once but under ten times. This sequence joins TRBV4-1 and TRBJ2-7, with 9 bases that match TRBD1. V was clipped by 0 bases and J by 3 bases; unmatched bases: 6. Germline CDR1 and CDR2: MGHRA and YSYEKL. The CDR3 loop spans 16 amino acids. The CDR3 DNA is TGCGCCAGCAGCCAAGAGCCCGGGACAGGGTACTACGAGCAGTACTTC. Translation: CASSQEPGTGYYEQYF.

The rearrangement uses TRBV7-6 and TRBJ1-6; 8 nucleotides line up with TRBD1. In germline, CDR1 is SGHVS, CDR2 FNYEAQ. V was clipped by 4 bases and J by 10 bases; unmatched bases: 6. The CDR3 runs 14 residues. CDR3 in amino acids: CASSSGQGGSPLHF. As DNA, the CDR3 is TGTGCCAGCAGCTCCGGACAGGGAGGCTCACCCCTCCACTTT.

This chain links TRBV6-1 with TRBJ2-7, with a possible D match to TRBD2 (7 bases). The CDR3 consists of 15 residues. V was trimmed by 5 bases and J by 4 bases, leaving 18 bases between them. Germline assignment: CDR1 MNHNS and CDR2 SASEGT. CDR3 region: CASSSGAGERYEQYF. DNA for the CDR3: TGTGCCAGCAGTAGCGGGGCAGGGGAACGATACGAGCAGTACTTC.

This clonotype was counted only a few times. The chain combines TRBV7-9 with TRBJ2-3, with 7 bases that match TRBD2. Unmatched junction bases numbered 4, after V lost 2 bases and J lost 2 bases. The CDR3 loop spans 15 amino acids. Germline CDR1 and CDR2: SEHNR and FQNEAQ (reference sequence). CDR3 in DNA: TGTGCCAGCAGCTTAACCGGGACTATCACAGATACGCAGTATTTT. It specifies CASSLTGTITDTQYF.

This clonotype was seen a handful of times. This chain uses TRBV2 with TRBJ2-1; maybe TRBD1 (6 bases). The CDR3 runs to 14 residues. The V end was cut by 3 bases, the J end by 5 bases, with 11 bases between. Germline V gives CDR1 SNHLY, CDR2 FYNNEI. CDR3 residues: CASSEGALHNEQFF. The CDR3 nucleotides read TGTGCCAGCAGTGAGGGGGCTCTCCACAATGAGCAGTTCTTC.

This clonotype was observed a few times. The genes are TRBV12-3 or TRBV12-4 and TRBJ1-2, with no clear D. The CDR3 length is 14 residues. V gave up 5 bases and J gave up 6 bases, with 16 bases separating them. CDR3 bases: TGTGCCAGCAGTCCCCTTGTCGGGGTGGATGGCTACACCTTC. Translated, it gives CASSPLVGVDGYTF.

The rearrangement uses TRBV25-1 and TRBJ2-1; TRBD2 agrees at 8 bases. Germline-derived CDR1 and CDR2 are MGHDK and SYGVNS. The ends lost 9 bases at V and 9 bases at J; junction bases unmatched: 16. The CDR3 consists of 15 residues. This CDR3 reads CASGLAGGSRGEQFF. For the CDR3, the DNA is TGTGCCAGTGGCCTGGCGGGAGGAAGTCGGGGTGAGCAGTTCTTC.

This clonotype was seen repeatedly, ten times or more. J is TRBJ1-5 and V is TRBV11-1; unclear D gene. This CDR3 region has 18 residues. Germline V CDR1 and CDR2: SGHAT, FQDESV (reference sequence). Trimming removed 5 bases at V and 0 bases at J, with 20 bases between. The CDR3 protein is CASSPHRTVSFSNQPQHF. The CDR3 DNA sequence: TGTGCCAGCAGCCCACACCGCACAGTTTCGTTTAGCAATCAGCCCCAGCATTTT.

There are many counts of this clonotype. The chain uses TRBV5-1 and TRBJ2-5; 10 positions agree with TRBD1. J gave up 3 bases and V 5 bases, and 4 bases lay outside the gene matches. The CDR3 is made up of 14 amino acids. Germline assignment: CDR1 SGHRS and CDR2 YFSETQ. CDR3: CASSFGQGEETQYF. Here the CDR3 DNA reads TGCGCCAGCAGTTTCGGACAGGGGGAAGAGACCCAGTACTTC.

This chain links TRBV9 with TRBJ1-4; D possibly corresponds to TRBD1 (6 bases). The V end lost 3 bases, the J end lost 2 bases, and 11 bases lay between the germline ends. CDR1 and CDR2 (germline): SGDLS, YYNGEE. The CDR3 runs 15 residues. The CDR3 DNA follows: TGTGCCAGCAGCGCCTCGGGGGGCACTAATGAAAAACTGTTTTTT. This sequence encodes CASSASGGTNEKLFF. Supplemented by reference TRBV9 and TRBJ1-4, the full variable domain reads DSGVTQTPKHLITATGQRVTLRCSPRSGDLSVYWYQQSLDQGLQFLIQYYNGEERAKGNILERFSAQQFPDLHSELNLSSLELGDSALYFCASSASGGTNEKLFFGSGTQLSVL.